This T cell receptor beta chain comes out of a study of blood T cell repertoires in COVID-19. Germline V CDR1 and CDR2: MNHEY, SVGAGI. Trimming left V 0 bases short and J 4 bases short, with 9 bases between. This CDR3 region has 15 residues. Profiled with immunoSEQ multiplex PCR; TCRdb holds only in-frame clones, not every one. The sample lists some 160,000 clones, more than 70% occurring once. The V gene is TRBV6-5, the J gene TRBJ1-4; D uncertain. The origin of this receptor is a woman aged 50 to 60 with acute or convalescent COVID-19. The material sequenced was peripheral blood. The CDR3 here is CASSYSPRLNEKLFF. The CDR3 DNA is TGTGCCAGCAGTTACTCGCCGCGCCTTAATGAAAAACTGTTTTTT.